What follows are 18 T cell receptor beta chains derived from one specimen sequenced in a study of blood T cell repertoires in COVID-19. The method was immunoSEQ multiplex PCR; TCRdb's version includes in-frame clones alone and lacks a portion of them. The sample records about 300,000 clones, 70% to 90% being singletons. Sample: peripheral blood. All receptors derive from a woman in her fifties or sixties with COVID-19, enrolled during active disease.

The chain recombines TRBV29-1 with TRBJ2-1; possibly TRBD2 for D (6 bases). Looked up from germline, CDR1 is SQVTM and CDR2 is ANQGSEA. Trimming removed 8 bases at V and 2 bases at J, with 16 bases between. The CDR3 length is 14 residues. The CDR3 loop is CSSRRTTAYNEQFF. The DNA of the CDR3 is TGCAGCTCCCGGAGGACTACTGCCTACAATGAGCAGTTCTTC.

The V call is TRBV13, the J call TRBJ2-1, with D possibly matching TRBD2 (6 bases). The CDR3 consists of 15 residues. In germline, CDR1 is PRHDT, CDR2 FYEKMQ (reference sequence). Trimming removed 0 bases from V and 7 bases from J, with 13 bases in between. The DNA for the CDR3 is TGTGCCAGCAGCTTAGGCTGGGGGGAAGGGAATGAGCAGTTCTTC. Its translation is CASSLGWGEGNEQFF. The full variable domain, completed using reference TRBV13 and TRBJ2-1, is AAGVIQSPRHLIKEKRETATLKCYPIPRHDTVYWYQQGPGQDPQFLISFYEKMQSDKGSIPDRFSAQQFSDYHSELNMSSLELGDSALYFCASSLGWGEGNEQFFGPGTRLTVL.

V gene TRBV19 combines with J gene TRBJ1-5; a weak D match, TRBD1 (5 bases). Between the trimmed V and J ends, which lost 0 bases and 4 bases, there was a span of 7 bases. Germline CDR1 reads LNHDA; CDR2 reads SQIVND (reference sequence). This CDR3 is built from 14 residues. For the CDR3, the DNA is TGTGCCAGTAGTATAGACAGGGCGAATCAGCCCCAGCATTTT. Translation: CASSIDRANQPQHF.

The chain uses TRBV5-1 and TRBJ2-3, with TRBD2 matching 7 bases. The V segment lost 0 bases and the J segment 4 bases; nucleotides outside the gene matches: 11. The CDR3 totals 17 residues. Germline lookup yields CDR1 SGHRS and CDR2 YFSETQ. The CDR3 spells CASSLARAGAGADTQYF. The CDR3 nucleotides read TGCGCCAGCAGCTTGGCACGGGCGGGAGCGGGCGCAGATACGCAGTATTTT.

V is TRBV5-4 and J is TRBJ2-3; D call uncertain. Germline loops: CDR1 SGHNT, CDR2 YYREEE (reference sequence). This CDR3 is 11 amino acids long. Trimming took off 4 bases at V and 2 bases at J, with 2 bases between the two ends. CDR3 region: CASSHTDTQYF. DNA of the CDR3: TGTGCCAGCAGCCACACAGATACGCAGTATTTT.

V and J are TRBV6-2 or TRBV6-3 and TRBJ2-7; 8 nucleotides agree with TRBD1. J lost 3 bases, V lost 0 bases, and 10 bases had no gene match. The CDR3 has 17 amino acids. The germline V gene has CDR1 MNHEY and CDR2 SVGEGT. The CDR3 is CASSYSLRGQDLYEQYF. CDR3 bases: TGTGCCAGCAGTTACTCCCTTCGGGGACAGGATCTCTACGAGCAGTACTTC.

The chain uses TRBV6-1 and TRBJ2-7; 7 positions agree with TRBD2. After removal of 0 bases from V and 2 bases from J, the junction contained 7 bases not matched to a gene. CDR1 is MNHNS, CDR2 SASEGT, per germline. The CDR3 covers 16 residues. The CDR3 bases are TGTGCCAGCAGTGAAGCTGCAGTTAGCGGGCCCTACGAGCAGTACTTC. The encoded protein is CASSEAAVSGPYEQYF.

This chain uses TRBV10-3 with TRBJ1-3, with a tentative D call TRBD1 (5 bases). There are 12 residues in the CDR3. V lost 4 bases, J lost 8 bases, and 9 bases lay in between. Germline CDR1 reads ENHRY; CDR2 reads SYGVKD. DNA for the CDR3: TGTGCCATCAGTGGCAAAGGGGACACCATATATTTT. Its translation: CAISGKGDTIYF.

J is TRBJ1-3 and V is TRBV27; TRBD1 might be the D (5 bases). The CDR3 extends over 15 amino acids. Per the germline V gene, CDR1 is MNHEY and CDR2 is SMNVEV (reference sequence). The V and J ends lost 5 bases and 0 bases respectively, with 11 bases between them. CDR3 DNA sequence: TGTGCCAGCAGTGCTTACAGGAACTCTGGAAACACCATATATTTT. Its translation is CASSAYRNSGNTIYF.

CDR3 sequence: CASSLGAGTSEPNEQFF. For the CDR3, the DNA is TGTGCCAGCAGCTTGGGGGCAGGGACTAGCGAACCCAATGAGCAGTTCTTC. This chain links TRBV7-9 with TRBJ2-1, with 10 positions matching TRBD2. The V gene's germline CDR1 is SEHNR and CDR2 FQNEAQ (reference sequence). The CDR3 consists of 17 residues. After removal of 3 bases from V and 6 bases from J, the junction contained 11 bases not matched to a gene. The full variable domain, with the rest looked up from reference TRBV7-9 and TRBJ2-1, is DTGVSQNPRHKITKRGQNVTFRCDPISEHNRLYWYRQTLGQGPEFLTYFQNEAQLEKSRLLSDRFSAERPKGSFSTLEIQRTEQGDSAMYLCASSLGAGTSEPNEQFFGPGTRLTVL.

V and J are TRBV5-5 and TRBJ1-2, with a possible D match to TRBD1 (6 bases). Germline loops: CDR1 SGHKS, CDR2 YYEKEE (reference sequence). The CDR3 covers 15 residues. Trimming shortened V by 3 bases and J by 6 bases, and 18 bases separated the two germline ends. The CDR3 DNA reads TGTGCCAGCAGCTGGAGGCGTCATCCAGGGGATGGCTACACCTTC. It specifies CASSWRRHPGDGYTF.

The genes are TRBV10-3 and TRBJ2-7, with D tentatively TRBD1 (6 bases). V was clipped by 2 bases and J by 2 bases, with 13 bases between them. The CDR3 is 15 residues long. The germline CDR1 and CDR2 sequences are ENHRY and SYGVKD. CDR3 bases: TGTGCCATCAGTGAGGTACAGGGACCGACCTACGAGCAGTACTTC. It is translated as CAISEVQGPTYEQYF.

The chain has TRBV11-1 and TRBJ2-7; possible D gene TRBD2, 8 bases. The CDR3 extends over 15 amino acids. The V gene lost 5 bases and the J gene lost 3 bases, with 17 bases spanning the gap. The germline CDR1 and CDR2 sequences are SGHAT and FQDESV (reference sequence). Here the CDR3 DNA reads TGTGCCAGCAGCGTCGGGGGGGGACAGAACTACGAGCAGTACTTC. This codes for CASSVGGGQNYEQYF.

The chain combines TRBV12-3 or TRBV12-4 with TRBJ2-4, with no clear D. The CDR3 length is 12 residues. The V end lost 5 bases, the J end lost 6 bases, and 8 bases lay between the germline ends. The CDR3 DNA is TGTGCCAGCAGTCCCATGTTAAACATTCAGTACTTC. Protein product: CASSPMLNIQYF.

J is TRBJ2-7 and V is TRBV6-2 or TRBV6-3; D might be TRBD2 (5 bases). Germline-derived CDR1 and CDR2 are MNHEY and SVGEGT. Trimming shortened V by 5 bases and J by 5 bases, and 7 bases separated the two germline ends. This CDR3 comprises 11 residues. CDR3 nucleotide sequence: TGTGCCAGCAGTGAGAGGGACGAGCAGTACTTC. This encodes CASSERDEQYF.

This clone was picked up a small number of times. The chain recombines TRBV25-1 with TRBJ2-7; D uncertain. The germline CDR1 and CDR2 sequences are MGHDK and SYGVNS. The CDR3 sequence is 11 residues long. V lost 6 bases and J 0 bases, leaving 3 bases between the germline ends. CDR3 sequence (DNA): TGTGCCAGCAGATACTCCTACGAGCAGTACTTC. This translates into CASRYSYEQYF.

V is TRBV3-1 (or the pseudogene TRBV3-2) and J is TRBJ2-1; TRBD2 is a possible D gene (6 bases). V lost 0 bases and J lost 2, with 8 bases in between. The length of the CDR3 is 15 residues. The germline V gene encodes CDR1 LGHDT and CDR2 YNNKEL (reference sequence). CDR3 sequence (DNA): TGTGCCAGCAGCCAAGATTCGGGGGCCTACAATGAGCAGTTCTTC. It encodes CASSQDSGAYNEQFF.

The chain joins TRBV19 to TRBJ1-2; maybe TRBD1 (6 bases). The CDR3 sequence is 16 residues long. The germline V gene has CDR1 LNHDA and CDR2 SQIVND (reference sequence). The V end lost 9 bases, the J end lost 5 bases, and 25 bases lay between the germline ends. Written as DNA, the CDR3 is TGTGCCAGCAATATTATCACGGGGGGCTCGCGGTATGGCTACACCTTC. Its protein product is CASNIITGGSRYGYTF.